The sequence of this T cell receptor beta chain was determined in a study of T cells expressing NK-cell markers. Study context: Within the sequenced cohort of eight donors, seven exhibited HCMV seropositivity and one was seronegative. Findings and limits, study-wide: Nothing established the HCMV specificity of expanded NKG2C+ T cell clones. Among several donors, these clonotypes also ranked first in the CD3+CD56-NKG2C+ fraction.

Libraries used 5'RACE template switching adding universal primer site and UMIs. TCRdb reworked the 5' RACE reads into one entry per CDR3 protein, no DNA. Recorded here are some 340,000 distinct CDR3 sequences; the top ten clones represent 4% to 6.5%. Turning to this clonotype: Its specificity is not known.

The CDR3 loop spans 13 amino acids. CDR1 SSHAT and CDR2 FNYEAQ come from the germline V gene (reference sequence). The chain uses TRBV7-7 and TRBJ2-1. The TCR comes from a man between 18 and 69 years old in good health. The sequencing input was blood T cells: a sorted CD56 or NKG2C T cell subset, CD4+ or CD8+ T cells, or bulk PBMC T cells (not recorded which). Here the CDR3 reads CASSLGLKYEQFF.